The 28 T cell receptor beta chains presented below share a single source sample, sequenced in a study of spatial heterogeneity in lung cancer. Time point defined: sample taken at primary tumor resection. Study-wide points: The number of expanded tumor alpha and beta chains correlated with mutation number.

TCRdb itself ran the 5' RACE reads through MiXCR, one entry per CDR3 protein. The sample contains several hundred distinct CDR3 sequences, around 40% of which appear only once. Their antigen targets remain unknown. Here the sequenced sample was lung tumor tissue, taken at surgery. These receptors were collected from a male donor with early-stage non-small cell lung cancer.

Remarks on this clonotype: This beta chain is an unintended read in a library built for alpha chains; its size means little. This chain uses TRBV4-1 with TRBJ1-1; TRBD1 matches at 10 bases. The J segment lost 6 bases and the V segment lost 4 bases, leaving 5 bases of the junction unmatched. Germline-derived CDR1 and CDR2 are MGHRA and YSYEKL. The CDR3 covers 14 residues. The CDR3 DNA reads TGCGCCAGCAGCCGGAGACAGGGGGCCGCTGAAGCTTTCTTT. This gives the protein CASSRRQGAAEAFF.

This clonotype was counted only a few times. This beta chain appears as a stray read in a library generated for alpha chains; its size is not informative. The V gene is TRBV7-8, the J gene TRBJ1-1, with no clear D. Per germline, CDR1 SGHVS and CDR2 FQNEAQ. The V and J ends lost 4 bases and 1 base respectively, with 7 bases between them. The CDR3 extends over 13 amino acids. This CDR3 is CASSSWENTEAFF. CDR3 bases: TGTGCCAGCAGCTCCTGGGAGAACACTGAAGCTTTCTTT. The full variable domain, its missing parts supplied by reference TRBV7-8 and TRBJ1-1, is GAGVSQSPRYKVAKRGQDVALRCDPISGHVSLFWYQQALGQGPEFLTYFQNEAQLDKSGLPSDRFFAERPEGSVSTLKIQRTQQEDSAVYLCASSSWENTEAFFGQGTRLTVV.

Remarks on this clonotype: A library prepared for alpha chains yielded this beta chain as an off-target read; its size is of little meaning. The DNA for the CDR3 is TGTGCCAGCAGCTCGGTACTAGCGGGAGTAATGGATGAGCAGTTCTTC. This gives the protein CASSSVLAGVMDEQFF. V usage is TRBV6-2 or TRBV6-3 and J usage is TRBJ2-1, with TRBD2 identical over 11 bases. Germline V gene data show CDR1 as MNHEY and CDR2 as SVGEGT. V lost 6 bases and J lost 8; bases outside the gene matches: 12. The CDR3 totals 16 residues.

This clonotype has only a few counts. The library was designed around alpha chains, so this beta chain is a stray read whose abundance carries little weight. The chain is built from TRBV6-6 and TRBJ2-2; 12 nucleotides align to TRBD1. Trimming took 0 bases from V and 8 from J; bases not matched to a gene: 4. Germline CDR1 is MNHNY and CDR2 is SVGAGI (reference sequence). The CDR3 totals 16 residues. The CDR3 here is CASSYSGTGGTGELFF. The CDR3 DNA reads TGTGCCAGCAGTTACTCCGGGACAGGGGGCACGGGGGAGCTGTTTTTT.

Note on this clonotype: With the library built for alpha chains, this beta chain is off target and its frequency is not meaningful. This sequence joins TRBV11-3 and TRBJ2-2; perhaps TRBD1 as D (5 bases). The CDR3 contains 17 residues. The V end was cut by 1 base, the J end by 3 bases, with 15 bases between. From germline, CDR1 is SGHNT and CDR2 YENEEA. Here the CDR3 DNA reads TGTGCCAGCAGCTTAGTGGGGCCAGGGATTGACACCGGGGAGCTGTTTTTT. This gives the protein CASSLVGPGIDTGELFF.

By share, this clonotype counts as large (0.1 to 1%). The library was prepared for alpha chains; this beta chain is a stray read, so its frequency means little. The J gene is TRBJ2-5, the V gene TRBV27; 9 bases are shared with TRBD2. The CDR3 totals 18 residues. Germline loops: CDR1 MNHEY, CDR2 SMNVEV (reference sequence). Trimming took 1 base from V and 3 from J; bases not matched to a gene: 12. CDR3 sequence: CASSLWSLWSSGKETQYF. In nucleotides, the CDR3 is TGTGCCAGCAGTTTATGGAGTTTATGGTCTAGCGGGAAAGAGACCCAGTACTTC.

This clonotype qualifies as medium-sized. A library prepared for alpha chains yielded this beta chain as an off-target read; its size is of little meaning. This chain links TRBV5-5 with TRBJ1-1; D not resolved. The germline V and J ends were trimmed by 0 bases and 0 bases, with 12 bases remaining between them. The CDR3 is 16 residues long. Per the germline V gene, CDR1 is SGHKS and CDR2 is YYEKEE (reference sequence). The CDR3 reads CASSLGTARMNTEAFF. In DNA, the CDR3 is TGTGCCAGCAGCTTGGGTACAGCTCGGATGAACACTGAAGCTTTCTTT.

This clonotype ranks as medium-sized. This beta chain is an unintended read in a library built for alpha chains; its size means little. The chain is built from TRBV28 and TRBJ2-7; D perhaps matches TRBD1 (6 bases). This CDR3 has 15 amino acids. From germline, CDR1 is MDHEN and CDR2 SYDVKM. V shed 5 bases and J shed 5 bases, with 19 bases lying between them. The DNA of the CDR3 is TGTGCCAGCAGTCCCCCCCTGCAGGGGCCCAACGAGCAGTACTTC. Its protein product is CASSPPLQGPNEQYF.

This clonotype is classed as large. For a library built for alpha chains, this beta chain is a stray read; little rests on its size. The chain carries TRBV20-1 and TRBJ1-1; possible D gene TRBD1, 6 bases. Looked up from germline, CDR1 is DFQATT and CDR2 is SNEGSKA (reference sequence). CDR3 length equals 15 residues. The V end lost 3 bases, the J end lost 3 bases, and 17 bases lay between the germline ends. In nucleotides, the CDR3 is TGCAGTGCTAGGGGTGCTCGGGGGGCGGACACTGAAGCTTTCTTT. Amino acids: CSARGARGADTEAFF.

Comment on this clonotype: This beta chain appears as a stray read in a library generated for alpha chains; its size is not informative. The V call is TRBV25-1, the J call TRBJ1-1; no firm D call. The CDR3 loop spans 11 amino acids. V was shortened by 7 bases and J by 1 base, with 4 bases between the two germline ends. Germline loops: CDR1 MGHDK, CDR2 SYGVNS. The chain's CDR3 is CASTGNTEAFF. In DNA, the CDR3 is TGTGCCAGCACGGGGAACACTGAAGCTTTCTTT. Drawing the rest from reference TRBV25-1 and TRBJ1-1, the complete variable domain is EADIYQTPRYLVIGTGKKITLECSQTMGHDKMYWYQQDPGMELHLIHYSYGVNSTEKGDLSSESTVSRIRTEHFPLTLESARPSHTSQYLCASTGNTEAFFGQGTRLTVV.

On this clonotype itself: The library was built for alpha chains, so this beta chain is an off-target read and its size means little. This CDR3 is CSASSLAGQSGANVLTF. The CDR3 coding sequence is TGCAGTGCTAGTTCCCTAGCGGGACAGTCTGGGGCCAACGTCCTGACTTTC. V and J are TRBV20-1 and TRBJ2-6, with 9 nucleotides matching TRBD2. The V gene end was trimmed by 3 bases and the J gene end by 1 base; junction bases not matched to a gene: 7. Germline CDR1 is DFQATT and CDR2 is SNEGSKA (reference sequence). The CDR3 runs to 17 residues.

Points on this clonotype: A library prepared for alpha chains yielded this beta chain as an off-target read; its size is of little meaning. The V call is TRBV6-5, the J call TRBJ1-2; D is unclear. The CDR3 runs to 14 residues. V gave up 7 bases and J gave up 0 bases, with 12 bases separating them. Germline V CDR1 and CDR2: MNHEY, SVGAGI. CDR3 sequence: CASKLLPANYGYTF. The CDR3 DNA is TGTGCCAGCAAGTTACTGCCTGCTAACTATGGCTACACCTTC.

Details on this clonotype: This beta chain lies outside the target of a library built for alpha chains; its clone size means little. V gene TRBV12-3 or TRBV12-4 combines with J gene TRBJ2-3, with 9 bases matching TRBD1. There are 15 residues in the CDR3. The V segment lost 5 bases and the J segment 1 base; nucleotides outside the gene matches: 4. CDR3 coding DNA: TGTGCCAGCAGTCCACGGGACAGGGGCACAGATACGCAGTATTTT. This codes for CASSPRDRGTDTQYF.

This clonotype was detected a few times. Because this beta chain is a stray read in a library intended to capture alpha chains, its abundance should not be given much weight. This sequence joins TRBV29-1 and TRBJ1-1; D is uncertain. The V gene's germline CDR1 is SQVTM and CDR2 ANQGSEA. Trimming shortened V by 5 bases and J by 0 bases, and 10 bases separated the two germline ends. The CDR3 runs to 13 residues. The CDR3 sequence: CSVCESLNTEAFF. In DNA, the CDR3 is TGCAGCGTTTGCGAGAGCCTGAACACTGAAGCTTTCTTT.

This clonotype was detected only once. The library was prepared for alpha chains; this beta chain is a stray read, so its frequency means little. The rearrangement links TRBV28 to TRBJ2-5, with D maybe TRBD1 (6 bases). Germline values: CDR1 MDHEN, CDR2 SYDVKM. V lost 5 bases and J lost 9, with 13 bases in between. CDR3 length equals 12 residues. The CDR3 bases are TGTGCCAGCAGTCCTACCTACAGGGCCCAGTACTTC. Its translation is CASSPTYRAQYF.

This clonotype is labeled as large. Found in a library prepared for alpha chains, this beta chain is an off-target read, and its abundance has little meaning. V is TRBV12-3 or TRBV12-4 and J is TRBJ2-7; D is possibly TRBD1 (5 bases). This CDR3 is 13 amino acids long. Deletions cut 3 bases from V and 6 bases from J, with 12 bases between. CDR3 amino acids: CASSLGQAGEQYF. The DNA for the CDR3 is TGTGCCAGCAGTTTGGGGCAGGCCGGCGAGCAGTACTTC.

With respect to this clonotype: Little can be read into the size of this beta chain, an off-target read in a library designed for alpha chains. V gene TRBV21-1 combines with J gene TRBJ1-5; whether TRBD1, the table's D call, matches the DNA was not checked. TRBV21-1 is flagged as a pseudogene. The length of the CDR3 is 15 residues. The CDR3 sequence: CASRPWTGGNQPQHF. The CDR3 nucleotides read TGTGCCAGCAGACCCTGGACAGGGGGAAATCAGCCCCAGCATTTT.

This clonotype is categorized as large. Little can be read into the size of this beta chain, an off-target read in a library designed for alpha chains. The rearrangement uses TRBV7-3 and TRBJ2-1, with 13 bases matching TRBD2. The V and J ends lost 2 bases and 8 bases, in that order; junction bases with no gene match: 6. The CDR3 covers 16 residues. Per the germline V gene, CDR1 is SGHTA and CDR2 is FQGTGA. This CDR3 is CASSLHTSGRADEQFF. The CDR3 coding sequence is TGTGCCAGCAGCTTACATACTAGCGGGAGGGCCGATGAGCAGTTCTTC.

In this sample, this clonotype turned up a few times. This beta chain is off target for a library built for alpha chains, so its abundance means little. The gene calls are TRBV10-3 and TRBJ2-7; no firm D call. Germline-derived CDR1 and CDR2 are ENHRY and SYGVKD. Between the trimmed V and J ends, which lost 4 bases and 7 bases, there was a span of 11 bases. The CDR3 has 12 amino acids. The CDR3, as DNA: TGTGCCATCAGTGCTGTAACCCTAGAGCAGTACTTC. This encodes CAISAVTLEQYF.

On this clonotype itself: For a library built for alpha chains, this beta chain is a stray read; little rests on its size. The chain carries TRBV4-1 and TRBJ1-5; 7 bases line up with TRBD1. The V gene's germline CDR1 is MGHRA and CDR2 YSYEKL. The CDR3 length is 17 residues. V gave up 3 bases and J gave up 5 bases; unmatched junction bases: 13. CDR3 in amino acids: CASSHRTGMEPDQPQHF. The CDR3 bases are TGCGCCAGCAGCCACAGGACAGGTATGGAGCCCGATCAGCCCCAGCATTTT.

A note on this clonotype: In a library made to pick up alpha chains, this beta chain is a stray read with a size that means little. V usage is TRBV24-1 and J usage is TRBJ2-5; TRBD2 matches at 8 bases. J gave up 2 bases and V 8 bases, and 18 bases lay outside the gene matches. CDR3 length: 18 amino acids. Germline lookup yields CDR1 KGHDR and CDR2 SFDVKD. The CDR3 region has the DNA TGTGCCACCACTCAGGGTTGGGGAGCGGGGGCTACTCAAGAGACCCAGTACTTC. Translation: CATTQGWGAGATQETQYF.

By sample fraction, this clonotype is large. Since it is a stray read in a library aimed at alpha chains, this beta chain has a size that is not meaningful. V and J are TRBV2 and TRBJ1-5; TRBD1 might be the D (6 bases). The V gene's germline CDR1 is SNHLY and CDR2 FYNNEI. V gave up 2 bases and J gave up 6 bases, with 14 bases separating them. The CDR3 has 15 residues. CDR3 loop: CASSEWGTRSQPQHF. The DNA for the CDR3 is TGTGCCAGCAGTGAATGGGGGACAAGAAGTCAGCCCCAGCATTTT.

Turning to this clonotype: Since it is a stray read in a library aimed at alpha chains, this beta chain has a size that is not meaningful. The chain has TRBV27 and TRBJ2-1, with D tentatively TRBD2 (5 bases). Trimming left V 5 bases short and J 6 bases short, with 8 bases between. Germline V gene lookup returns CDR1 MNHEY and CDR2 SMNVEV (reference sequence). There are 12 residues in the CDR3. Here the CDR3 DNA reads TGTGCCAGCAGTGGACTTCTCAATGAGCAGTTCTTC. The encoded protein is CASSGLLNEQFF.

In its sample, this clonotype is large. This beta chain lies outside the target of a library built for alpha chains; its clone size means little. The V and J genes are TRBV28 and TRBJ2-3, with unresolved D. V was clipped by 6 bases and J by 2 bases, with 12 bases between them. In germline, CDR1 is MDHEN, CDR2 SYDVKM. CDR3 length equals 14 residues. Here the CDR3 DNA reads TGTGCCAGCAGGCCGGAATGGGTCACAGATACGCAGTATTTT. It encodes CASRPEWVTDTQYF.

This clonotype is classed as large. This beta chain appears as a stray read in a library generated for alpha chains; its size is not informative. The chain couples TRBV28 to TRBJ2-5, with D hard to call. The V gene's germline CDR1 is MDHEN and CDR2 SYDVKM. The CDR3 has 12 residues. Trimming stripped 5 bases from V and 4 bases from J, with 8 bases between. CDR3 region: CASSGQAETQYF. The CDR3 bases are TGTGCCAGCAGTGGCCAGGCAGAGACCCAGTACTTC.

About this clonotype: This beta chain is a stray sequence in a library constructed for alpha chains; its clone size is not meaningful. The chain joins TRBV4-2 to TRBJ2-3; tentative D call: TRBD1 (5 bases). V was pared by 0 bases and J by 0 bases, with 19 bases between. Germline V gene sequence: CDR1 LGHNA, CDR2 YNFKEQ. The CDR3 covers 19 residues. The CDR3 region has the DNA TGTGCCAGCAGCCAAGACTTGGGGCGAGGCTACTCTAGCACAGATACGCAGTATTTT. Its protein is CASSQDLGRGYSSTDTQYF.

A remark on this clonotype: Because this beta chain is a stray read in a library intended to capture alpha chains, its abundance should not be given much weight. J is TRBJ2-2 and V is TRBV12-3 or TRBV12-4; D is perhaps TRBD1 (6 bases). The CDR3 has 15 residues. Trimming took off 2 bases at V and 7 bases at J, with 14 bases between the two ends. DNA of the CDR3: TGTGCCAGCAGTTTAATTCAGGGGATGAGCGGGGAGCTGTTTTTT. This codes for CASSLIQGMSGELFF.

This clonotype was observed a handful of times. A library prepared for alpha chains yielded this beta chain as an off-target read; its size is of little meaning. The gene calls are TRBV11-2 and TRBJ2-3; D perhaps matches TRBD2 (5 bases). Germline lookup yields CDR1 SGHAT and CDR2 FQNNGV. The CDR3 extends over 13 amino acids. Trimming stripped 6 bases from V and 4 bases from J, with 11 bases between. The CDR3 DNA reads as TGTGCCAGCAGTGGCCGGCGGGCAGATACGCAGTATTTT. The encoded protein is CASSGRRADTQYF.